The 10 T cell receptor beta chains in this list originate from one sample, sequenced in a study of cytomegalovirus exposure and HLA in healthy donors listed by TCRdb under 2017. The library was obtained by the immunoSEQ multiplex PCR assay. A mixture of 60 forward primers for TCR Vbeta segments and 13 reverse primers for TCR Jbeta segments was used in the multiplex PCR. TCRdb holds this immuneACCESS table with in-frame rearrangements only. Some clones are missing; in checked studies, unresolved V genes explain under half, and the rest has no known cause. The sample records around 98,000 clones, roughly 77% of which are singletons. The top ten clones comprise 1.4% of the sample. Sequenced sample: PBMCs. Receptor source: a man aged 35-49 years in good health and CMV-seronegative.

The chain has TRBV2 and TRBJ1-1; possible D gene TRBD1, 6 bases. The CDR3 runs 14 residues. The V and J ends lost 9 bases and 4 bases respectively, with 18 bases between them. Germline V gene data show CDR1 as SNHLY and CDR2 as FYNNEI. The CDR3 is CASSGGTMSTEAFF. In DNA form, the CDR3 reads TGTGCCAGTTCGGGGGGCACGATGAGCACTGAAGCTTTCTTT.

V is TRBV7-9 and J is TRBJ1-2; D is unresolved. Trimming took off 5 bases at V and 6 bases at J, with 16 bases between the two ends. The CDR3 has 14 amino acids. Per germline, CDR1 SEHNR and CDR2 FQNEAQ (reference sequence). The CDR3 bases are TGTGCCAGCAGCCCTCGACGGGGAAGGGATGGCTACACCTTC. It codes for CASSPRRGRDGYTF.

V is TRBV19 and J is TRBJ1-5; possibly TRBD1 for D (5 bases). Germline CDR1 reads LNHDA; CDR2 reads SQIVND (reference sequence). Trimming stripped 7 bases from V and 2 bases from J, with 15 bases between. The CDR3 loop spans 15 amino acids. The CDR3 DNA is TGTGCCAGTAACAACCCAGGGTATGGCAATCAGCCCCAGCATTTT. Its translation is CASNNPGYGNQPQHF. Variable domain in full (rest from reference TRBV19 and TRBJ1-5): DGGITQSPKYLFRKEGQNVTLSCEQNLNHDAMYWYRQDPGQGLRLIYYSQIVNDFQKGDIAEGYSVSREKKESFPLTVTSAQKNPTAFYLCASNNPGYGNQPQHFGDGTRLSIL.

The chain joins TRBV2 to TRBJ1-5; TRBD1 is a possible D gene (5 bases). The CDR3 consists of 15 residues. From germline, CDR1 is SNHLY and CDR2 FYNNEI. The V end lost 10 bases, the J end lost 0 bases, and 16 bases lay between the germline ends. The CDR3 DNA is TGTGCCACCTCCAGGGATTGGAATAGCAATCAGCCCCAGCATTTT. Its translation is CATSRDWNSNQPQHF.

This clone was seen a handful of times. This chain joins TRBV19 and TRBJ1-4; D gene ambiguous. Trimming shortened V by 7 bases and J by 7 bases, and 7 bases separated the two germline ends. The CDR3 loop spans 11 amino acids. The germline V gene has CDR1 LNHDA and CDR2 SQIVND (reference sequence). The DNA of the CDR3 is TGTGCCAGTACTCCGGGTGAAAAACTGTTTTTT. Protein product: CASTPGEKLFF.

The chain employs TRBV6-6 and TRBJ2-7; TRBD2 matches 7 bases. Trimming took 7 bases from V and 4 from J; bases not matched to a gene: 16. CDR3 size: 16 residues. The germline CDR1 and CDR2 sequences are MNHNY and SVGAGI (reference sequence). The CDR3: CASTDKRSGGVYEQYF. The CDR3 bases are TGTGCCAGCACCGACAAAAGGTCTGGGGGGGTATACGAGCAGTACTTC.

The chain recombines TRBV7-2 with TRBJ1-1; 11 nucleotides agree with TRBD1. V gave up 5 bases and J gave up 4 bases; unmatched junction bases: 9. The CDR3 length is 16 residues. The germline V gene has CDR1 SGHTA and CDR2 FQGNSA. The CDR3: CASSQGPGTGGTEAFF. CDR3 nucleotide sequence: TGTGCCAGCAGCCAGGGTCCCGGGACAGGGGGCACTGAAGCTTTCTTT.

This clone was seen a few times. The chain links TRBV5-1 to TRBJ1-2, with a tentative D call TRBD1 (5 bases). Germline CDR1 is SGHRS and CDR2 is YFSETQ. The germline V and J ends were trimmed by 0 bases and 0 bases, with 9 bases remaining between them. The CDR3 totals 15 residues. The CDR3 loop reads CASSLDTGANYGYTF. CDR3 DNA: TGCGCCAGCAGCTTGGATACAGGAGCTAACTATGGCTACACCTTC.

This clone was observed once. The chain recombines TRBV14 with TRBJ2-5; TRBD1 aligns across 9 bases. Germline CDR1 reads SGHDN; CDR2 reads FVKESK. V trimming: 3 bases; J trimming: 7 bases; junction bases outside the gene matches: 6. The CDR3 has 14 residues. The CDR3 DNA follows: TGTGCCAGCAGCCAGACCCCGGGACAGGGGACCCAGTACTTC. It translates to CASSQTPGQGTQYF.

The chain joins TRBV27 to TRBJ1-2, with 10 bases that match TRBD1. Germline values: CDR1 MNHEY, CDR2 SMNVEV (reference sequence). The J segment lost 6 bases and the V segment lost 6 bases, leaving 4 bases of the junction unmatched. There are 13 residues in the CDR3. The CDR3 nucleotides are TGTGCCAGCAGGCCGGGGACAGGGGATGGCTACACCTTC. The encoded protein is CASRPGTGDGYTF.